This T cell receptor (beta chain) was observed in a study of T cells in tuberculosis. The CDR3 extends over 14 amino acids. The germline V and J ends were trimmed by 6 bases and 1 base, with 12 bases remaining between them. Germline-derived CDR1 and CDR2 are LNHDA and SQIVND (reference sequence). TCRdb's copy holds only in-frame clones and misses some; the assay was immunoSEQ multiplex PCR. The sample yields 30,000 or so clones, 90% seen once. Whole-study findings and limits: Active tuberculosis TCR-alpha repertoires lay closer to GMM-specific TCRs than IGRA-negative controls, suggesting clonal expansion.

Notes on this clone: Its antigen remains unidentified.

The sequenced material came from PBMCs. This chain links TRBV19 with TRBJ1-1; a weak D match, TRBD1 (6 bases). The clonotype comes from a donor under 30 with latent tuberculosis or without tuberculosis infection. The CDR3 sequence is CASSIMGANTEAFF. The CDR3, as DNA: TGTGCCAGTAGCATAATGGGGGCGAACACTGAAGCTTTCTTT. The variable domain in full, with the rest retrieved from reference TRBV19 and TRBJ1-1, is DGGITQSPKYLFRKEGQNVTLSCEQNLNHDAMYWYRQDPGQGLRLIYYSQIVNDFQKGDIAEGYSVSREKKESFPLTVTSAQKNPTAFYLCASSIMGANTEAFFGQGTRLTVV.